These 30 T cell receptor beta chains were sequenced from one sample in a study of beta chain features in type 1 diabetes. Expressed TCRB transcripts were sequenced because the entire RNA isolate underwent reverse transcription. The repertoire was sequenced with immunoSEQ multiplex PCR; TCRdb's copy has only in-frame clones and lacks some. Here the sample spans tens of thousands of clones, around 60% being singletons. Sequencing was carried out using Tregs from blood. These receptors all come from a woman aged 25-40 years in good health.

This clone has only a few counts. This chain connects TRBV5-4 to TRBJ2-3; 7 bases align to TRBD1. The ends lost 0 bases at V and 6 bases at J; junction bases unmatched: 4. Germline-derived CDR1 and CDR2 are SGHNT and YYREEE (reference sequence). CDR3 length: 14 residues. The CDR3, as DNA: TGTGCCAGCAGCTTGGGACAGGGTGGGGATACGCAGTATTTT. Protein: CASSLGQGGDTQYF.

This clone came up a few times. The chain joins TRBV2 to TRBJ2-1; D unresolved. The CDR3 has 14 residues. Per germline, CDR1 SNHLY and CDR2 FYNNEI. The V and J ends lost 4 bases and 0 bases respectively, with 7 bases between them. The CDR3 DNA reads as TGTGCCAGCAGTGGGCATTACTCCTACAATGAGCAGTTCTTC. It codes for CASSGHYSYNEQFF.

This rearrangement joins TRBV9 to TRBJ2-1; TRBD2 matches at 8 bases. The germline V gene has CDR1 SGDLS and CDR2 YYNGEE. CDR3 length equals 15 residues. V shed 3 bases and J 2 bases; nucleotides not matched to a gene: 4. The CDR3: CASSAGGGAYNEQFF. The CDR3 DNA reads as TGTGCCAGCAGCGCGGGGGGGGGAGCCTACAATGAGCAGTTCTTC.

This sequence joins TRBV7-2 and TRBJ2-7; D perhaps matches TRBD1 (6 bases). With 0 bases removed from V and 2 bases from J, the gap between germline ends came to 14 bases. This CDR3 is 16 amino acids long. CDR1 is SGHTA, CDR2 FQGNSA, per germline. This chain's CDR3 is CASSLANRVWAYEQYF. Here the CDR3 DNA reads TGTGCCAGCAGCTTAGCCAACAGGGTTTGGGCCTACGAGCAGTACTTC.

The rearrangement links TRBV5-1 to TRBJ2-7; the match to TRBD1 covers 7 bases. Unmatched junction bases numbered 9, after V lost 1 base and J lost 2 bases. CDR3 length equals 16 residues. Looked up from germline, CDR1 is SGHRS and CDR2 is YFSETQ. CDR3 sequence reads: CASSLLNGQAPYEQYF. Here the CDR3 DNA reads TGCGCCAGCAGCTTGCTGAACGGACAGGCCCCCTACGAGCAGTACTTC.

The rearrangement uses TRBV7-2 and TRBJ2-1, with D hard to call. There are 19 residues in the CDR3. Germline V CDR1 and CDR2: SGHTA, FQGNSA. Deletions cut 2 bases from V and 0 bases from J, with 20 bases between. DNA for the CDR3: TGTGCCAGCAGCTTATTTTCAGTTGGCGGCCTGAGCTCCTACAATGAGCAGTTCTTC. It codes for CASSLFSVGGLSSYNEQFF.

This clone is a singleton in its sample. This chain joins TRBV25-1 and TRBJ1-1; the D gene is possibly TRBD1 (6 bases). The CDR3 runs 15 residues. Trimming took off 2 bases at V and 0 bases at J, with 10 bases between the two ends. Germline V lookup: CDR1 MGHDK, CDR2 SYGVNS. DNA for the CDR3: TGTGCCAGCAGTGAAGTGACAGGCGTGAACACTGAAGCTTTCTTT. Its protein product is CASSEVTGVNTEAFF.

V and J are TRBV5-1 and TRBJ2-3, with unresolved D. The CDR3 is 14 residues long. Germline CDR1 SGHRS, CDR2 YFSETQ. V lost 4 bases, J lost 0 bases, and 9 bases lay in between. CDR3 nucleotide sequence: TGCGCCAGCAGCCTGTCCTCTAGCACAGATACGCAGTATTTT. Translation: CASSLSSSTDTQYF. Drawing the rest from reference TRBV5-1 and TRBJ2-3, the complete variable domain is KAGVTQTPRYLIKTRGQQVTLSCSPISGHRSVSWYQQTPGQGLQFLFEYFSETQRNKGNFPGRFSGRQFSNSRSEMNVSTLELGDSALYLCASSLSSSTDTQYFGPGTRLTVL.

The sample holds a few counts of this clone. The chain is built from TRBV28 and TRBJ1-2; the D gene is possibly TRBD1 (6 bases). Trimming took 3 bases from V and 7 from J, leaving 24 bases between them. The CDR3 contains 17 residues. Germline CDR1 MDHEN, CDR2 SYDVKM. In DNA form, the CDR3 reads TGTGCCAGCAGTTTTGGTGACAGGACCCCCCAATCTAGTGGCTACACCTTC. This gives the protein CASSFGDRTPQSSGYTF.

The chain recombines TRBV2 with TRBJ1-5, with a tentative D call TRBD1 (6 bases). Germline loops: CDR1 SNHLY, CDR2 FYNNEI. The V gene lost 8 bases and the J gene lost 4 bases, with 15 bases spanning the gap. The CDR3 totals 14 residues. The CDR3 DNA is TGTGCCAGCGGCAGGCAGGGGTCTAATCAGCCCCAGCATTTT. Translation: CASGRQGSNQPQHF.

This chain joins TRBV5-1 and TRBJ2-7; 7 bases agree with TRBD2. Germline CDR1 is SGHRS and CDR2 is YFSETQ. The CDR3 consists of 16 residues. Unmatched junction bases numbered 11, after V lost 2 bases and J lost 3 bases. The CDR3 DNA follows: TGCGCCAGCAGCTTATCGATAGCGGGTGGGTTCTACGAGCAGTACTTC. This translates into CASSLSIAGGFYEQYF.

This chain connects TRBV19 to TRBJ1-5; 9 positions agree with TRBD1. This CDR3 has 16 amino acids. V shed 6 bases and J 3 bases; nucleotides not matched to a gene: 9. Germline CDR1 LNHDA, CDR2 SQIVND (reference sequence). The CDR3 bases are TGTGCCAGTAGCCCAGGGGGGACAGGGCTCAATCAGCCCCAGCATTTT. Its translation is CASSPGGTGLNQPQHF.

The chain recombines TRBV5-5 with TRBJ2-1; D remains ambiguous. Germline values: CDR1 SGHKS, CDR2 YYEKEE (reference sequence). Trimming pared 0 bases from V and 12 bases from J, leaving 13 bases between. CDR3 length: 13 residues. CDR3 loop: CASSLGLISVQFF. The CDR3 region has the DNA TGTGCCAGCAGCTTGGGACTGATAAGCGTGCAGTTCTTC.

This clone came up a few times. This chain links TRBV9 with TRBJ2-1; D possibly corresponds to TRBD1 (6 bases). V was shortened by 4 bases and J by 5 bases, with 13 bases between the two germline ends. CDR1 SGDLS and CDR2 YYNGEE come from the germline V gene. The CDR3 is 14 residues long. The CDR3 sequence: CASSITGTHNEQFF. The CDR3 DNA is TGTGCCAGCAGCATTACCGGGACACACAATGAGCAGTTCTTC.

V is TRBV5-1 and J is TRBJ2-5, with 10 bases that match TRBD1. The ends lost 6 bases at V and 2 bases at J; junction bases unmatched: 10. Germline-derived CDR1 and CDR2 are SGHRS and YFSETQ. The CDR3 runs 16 residues. The CDR3 DNA is TGCGCCAGCACCGACGGACAGGGGGTTGGGCAAGAGACCCAGTACTTC. Translating gives CASTDGQGVGQETQYF.

The chain couples TRBV7-2 to TRBJ2-1; 12 bases are shared with TRBD1. The CDR3 is 16 amino acids. Looked up from germline, CDR1 is SGHTA and CDR2 is FQGNSA. After removal of 5 bases from V and 2 bases from J, the junction contained 4 bases not matched to a gene. In DNA form, the CDR3 reads TGTGCCAGCAGCCCTCGGGACAGGGGGCCCTACAATGAGCAGTTCTTC. It is translated as CASSPRDRGPYNEQFF. Using reference TRBV7-2 and TRBJ2-1 for the parts outside the CDR3, the full variable domain is GAGVSQSPSNKVTEKGKDVELRCDPISGHTALYWYRQSLGQGLEFLIYFQGNSAPDKSGLPSDRFSAERTGGSVSTLTIQRTQQEDSAVYLCASSPRDRGPYNEQFFGPGTRLTVL.

The rearrangement joins TRBV9 to TRBJ2-1, with D possibly being TRBD2 (6 bases). Germline V gene lookup returns CDR1 SGDLS and CDR2 YYNGEE. The CDR3 has 18 residues. Between the trimmed V and J ends, which lost 2 bases and 0 bases, there was a span of 18 bases. The CDR3 region is CASSVQLGGSSSYNEQFF. DNA of the CDR3: TGTGCCAGCAGCGTTCAATTGGGGGGATCTAGCTCCTACAATGAGCAGTTCTTC.

The rearrangement links TRBV13 to TRBJ1-1; a possible D gene is TRBD1 (5 bases). The CDR3 totals 16 residues. From germline, CDR1 is PRHDT and CDR2 FYEKMQ (reference sequence). V shed 3 bases and J shed 1 base, with 15 bases lying between them. The CDR3 protein is CASSFPSQGPNTEAFF. In nucleotides, the CDR3 is TGTGCCAGCAGCTTCCCGTCGCAGGGCCCGAACACTGAAGCTTTCTTT.

This clone appeared once. The V call is TRBV2, the J call TRBJ1-5; the match to TRBD1 covers 8 bases. With V trimmed by 5 bases and J by 7 bases, 10 bases remained unmatched. The germline V gene encodes CDR1 SNHLY and CDR2 FYNNEI. The CDR3 consists of 15 residues. The CDR3 spells CASSSGTGGGQPQHF. The CDR3 DNA reads TGTGCCAGCAGTTCCGGGACAGGAGGCGGGCAGCCCCAGCATTTT. The full variable domain, rest sourced from reference TRBV2 and TRBJ1-5, is EPEVTQTPSHQVTQMGQEVILRCVPISNHLYFYWYRQILGQKVEFLVSFYNNEISEKSEIFDDQFSVERPDGSNFTLKIRSTKLEDSAMYFCASSSGTGGGQPQHFGDGTRLSIL.

The CDR3 DNA reads as TGTGCCAGCAGCCCTCTGGGAGTTAGCAATCAGCCCCAGCATTTT. Translating gives CASSPLGVSNQPQHF. The V and J genes are TRBV7-9 and TRBJ1-5; the D is unclear. The CDR3 extends over 15 amino acids. Germline values: CDR1 SEHNR, CDR2 FQNEAQ (reference sequence). The ends were cut back, 5 bases at V and 0 bases at J, with 11 bases in the middle.

The rearrangement uses TRBV19 and TRBJ2-2, with D possibly being TRBD1 (5 bases). CDR3 size: 14 residues. Germline CDR1 and CDR2: LNHDA and SQIVND (reference sequence). The V end lost 3 bases, the J end lost 6 bases, and 11 bases lay between the germline ends. Here the CDR3 DNA reads TGTGCCAGTAGTATGTGGCAGGGTGCCGGGGAGCTGTTTTTT. It specifies CASSMWQGAGELFF.

V is TRBV20-1 and J is TRBJ2-7, with D possibly matching TRBD2 (5 bases). V dropped 5 bases and J dropped 5 bases, with 7 bases sitting between them. The germline gives CDR1 DFQATT, CDR2 SNEGSKA (reference sequence). The CDR3 is made up of 10 amino acids. The CDR3 DNA sequence: TGCAGTGCTTGGCGGGACGAGCAGTACTTC. As protein: CSAWRDEQYF.

The genes are TRBV29-1 and TRBJ2-5, with D perhaps TRBD2 (5 bases). TRBJ2-7 explains the end of the DNA better; the J call may be wrong. The CDR3 is 13 residues long. Germline V gene data show CDR1 as SQVTM and CDR2 as ANQGSEA. In DNA form, the CDR3 reads TGCAGCGTTGCAAGTCGGAGCGGCTACGAGCAGTACTTC. Its translation is CSVASRSGYEQYF.

This clone ranks as medium-sized. This chain links TRBV4-2 with TRBJ1-5; no reliable D call. Trimming stripped 0 bases from V and 4 bases from J, with 16 bases between. Germline assignment: CDR1 LGHNA and CDR2 YNFKEQ. This CDR3 region has 17 residues. The CDR3 is CASSQDIALAGNQPQHF. The CDR3 bases are TGTGCCAGCAGCCAAGATATCGCCCTGGCAGGTAATCAGCCCCAGCATTTT.

V and J are TRBV7-9 and TRBJ1-1, with D hard to call. The CDR3 consists of 13 residues. Trimming pared 1 base from V and 10 bases from J, leaving 13 bases between. CDR1 and CDR2 from the germline V gene are SEHNR and FQNEAQ (reference sequence). CDR3 region: CASSLGGVVGAFF. The CDR3 coding sequence is TGTGCCAGCAGCTTAGGCGGGGTCGTAGGAGCTTTCTTT.

This chain links TRBV19 with TRBJ2-1, with D possibly matching TRBD2 (5 bases). Germline V gene sequence: CDR1 LNHDA, CDR2 SQIVND (reference sequence). This CDR3 region has 15 residues. The germline V and J ends were trimmed by 4 bases and 9 bases, with 19 bases remaining between them. The CDR3 sequence: CASSSETTGGAEQFF. CDR3 DNA sequence: TGTGCCAGTAGTAGTGAGACTACCGGAGGAGCTGAGCAGTTCTTC.

V gene TRBV5-4 combines with J gene TRBJ2-5, with 10 bases identical to TRBD2. Germline trimming cut 3 bases from V and 3 bases from J; bases unmatched to any gene: 11. The CDR3 runs to 17 residues. Germline V gene lookup returns CDR1 SGHNT and CDR2 YYREEE (reference sequence). Here the CDR3 DNA reads TGTGCCAGCAGCTGGGGGCCGGGACTAGCGTTAGAAGAGACCCAGTACTTC. Protein: CASSWGPGLALEETQYF. Full variable domain (remainder filled in from reference TRBV5-4 and TRBJ2-5): ETGVTQSPTHLIKTRGQQVTLRCSSQSGHNTVSWYQQALGQGPQFIFQYYREEENGRGNFPPRFSGLQFPNYSSELNVNALELDDSALYLCASSWGPGLALEETQYFGPGTRLLVL.

The CDR3 loop is CASSSRSGREVNEQFF. The CDR3 DNA reads as TGTGCCAGCAGCTCCCGAAGTGGGCGGGAGGTTAATGAGCAGTTCTTC. The rearrangement joins TRBV7-3 to TRBJ2-1, with TRBD2 matching over 8 bases. Germline-derived CDR1 and CDR2 are SGHTA and FQGTGA. The V gene end was trimmed by 4 bases and the J gene end by 7 bases; junction bases not matched to a gene: 12. The CDR3 sequence is 16 residues long.

This chain joins TRBV6-5 and TRBJ2-2; D is unresolved. The germline V gene encodes CDR1 MNHEY and CDR2 SVGAGI. The CDR3 covers 12 residues. Trimming took 10 bases from V and 5 from J, leaving 11 bases between them. The CDR3, as DNA: TGTGCCACCTCACTGTTTACCGGGGAGCTGTTTTTT. Protein: CATSLFTGELFF.

The CDR3 nucleotides are TGTGCCAGCAGTGAAATGGGGGCAGTCCATAATCAGCCCCAGCATTTT. It specifies CASSEMGAVHNQPQHF. The chain uses TRBV6-1 and TRBJ1-5; weak D call: TRBD1 (6 bases). V was pared by 2 bases and J by 4 bases, with 15 bases between. CDR1 is MNHNS, CDR2 SASEGT, per germline. CDR3 length: 16 residues.